The 20 T cell receptor beta chains given below trace back to one sample, sequenced in a study of T cells in Graves' hyperthyroidism and ophthalmopathy. RNA transcripts gave rise to amplified TCR beta CDR3 regions. The TCR CDR3 was amplified in a first-round RT-PCR using the HTBI primer set. TCRdb re-derived calls from the multiplex PCR reads in MiXCR, one entry per CDR3 protein. The table includes hundreds of thousands of distinct CDR3 sequences, about 45% detected once. Sequenced: peripheral blood or thyroid tissue (not recorded which). All receptors come from an adult man with Graves' disease, either hyperthyroidism or ophthalmopathy (not recorded which).

The chain employs TRBV27 and TRBJ1-1; tentative D call: TRBD1 (5 bases). Germline lookup yields CDR1 MNHEY and CDR2 SMNVEV (reference sequence). The length of the CDR3 is 16 residues. The V end lost 1 base, the J end lost 1 base, and 13 bases lay between the germline ends. CDR3 residues: CASSLLGAGSNTEAFF. The CDR3 coding sequence is TGTGCCAGCAGTTTATTAGGAGCAGGGTCGAACACTGAAGCTTTCTTT.

A note on this clonotype: Since a much larger clone is just one base distant, this may be a read error. The V call is TRBV7-8, the J call TRBJ1-4, with D hard to call. The CDR3 has 13 amino acids. In germline, CDR1 is SGHVS, CDR2 FQNEAQ. The CDR3 sequence: CAGSAQENEKLFF. The CDR3 nucleotides read TGTGCCGGCAGTGCCCAGGAGAATGAAAAACTGTTTTTT.

The V call is TRBV19, the J call TRBJ1-5; 8 bases fit TRBD1. The CDR3 contains 16 residues. J lost 4 bases, V lost 5 bases, and 10 bases had no gene match. CDR1 is LNHDA, CDR2 SQIVND, per germline (reference sequence). CDR3 DNA sequence: TGTGCCAGTAGTCCCCGGACAGGGAAGAAAAATCAGCCCCAGCATTTT. Its protein product is CASSPRTGKKNQPQHF.

The J gene is TRBJ2-7, the V gene TRBV7-2, with TRBD2 matching over 8 bases. V gave up 6 bases and J gave up 4 bases; unmatched junction bases: 5. CDR3 length equals 13 residues. Per germline, CDR1 SGHTA and CDR2 FQGNSA. The chain's CDR3 is CASRPPGGYEQYF. In DNA, the CDR3 is TGTGCCAGCAGGCCTCCGGGGGGGTACGAGCAGTACTTC.

This clonotype was detected a few times. The chain combines TRBV19 with TRBJ1-5, with D maybe TRBD1 (5 bases). This CDR3 has 16 amino acids. V lost 6 bases to trimming and J lost 9 bases, with 24 bases between them. The germline CDR1 and CDR2 sequences are LNHDA and SQIVND (reference sequence). CDR3 residues: CASRPQHRGGNAPQHF. CDR3 coding DNA: TGTGCCAGTAGACCGCAACATCGGGGGGGGAATGCGCCCCAGCATTTT.

This clonotype has a single count. The chain employs TRBV29-1 and TRBJ1-2; 8 bases align to TRBD1. The CDR3 is 14 residues long. J gave up 4 bases and V 7 bases, and 11 bases lay outside the gene matches. Germline V lookup: CDR1 SQVTM, CDR2 ANQGSEA. In DNA, the CDR3 is TGCAGCGGGACAATGACAGGGGTGGCCTATGGCTACACCTTC. Its protein product is CSGTMTGVAYGYTF.

The rearrangement joins TRBV2 to TRBJ1-6; TRBD1 aligns across 8 bases. This CDR3 region has 19 residues. CDR1 SNHLY and CDR2 FYNNEI come from the germline V gene. J lost 6 bases, V lost 5 bases, and 18 bases had no gene match. CDR3 nucleotide sequence: TGTGCCAGCAGTTTACCCGCAGGGGGCGCACAGGGCTCTAATTCACCCCTCCACTTT. Amino acid sequence: CASSLPAGGAQGSNSPLHF.

The rearrangement links TRBV2 to TRBJ2-6; the D gene is possibly TRBD2 (6 bases). The CDR3 contains 18 residues. The germline V gene has CDR1 SNHLY and CDR2 FYNNEI. Trimming removed 3 bases at V and 0 bases at J, with 15 bases between. CDR3 sequence (DNA): TGTGCCAGCAGTGACGCCCCCGGGAGAAGCTCTGGGGCCAACGTCCTGACTTTC. Amino acid sequence: CASSDAPGRSSGANVLTF.

This clonotype was counted once. A much larger clone differs by one base, so this may be a read error. The genes are TRBV5-1 and TRBJ2-5; 12 bases line up with TRBD2. The J call may be incorrect, as the DNA end agrees better with TRBJ2-7. Germline V lookup: CDR1 SGHRS, CDR2 YFSETQ. The CDR3 spans 15 residues. CDR3 sequence (DNA): TGCTCCAGCAGCCGACTAGCGGGGGACTCCTACGAGCAGTACTTC. Residues: CSSSRLAGDSYEQYF.

As concerns this clonotype: This may be a read error, as it is one base from a much larger clone. The chain combines TRBV12-3 or TRBV12-4 with TRBJ2-5; D unresolved. CDR3 length: 15 amino acids. Between the trimmed V and J ends, which lost 5 bases and 2 bases, there was a span of 15 bases. CDR3 nucleotide sequence: TGTGCCAGCAGTGATTTGCGAGGTATACAAGAGACCCAGTACTTC. Translation: CASSDLRGIQETQYF.

This chain links TRBV10-3 with TRBJ1-1; D remains ambiguous. The ends were cut back, 10 bases at V and 1 base at J, with 7 bases in the middle. Germline-derived CDR1 and CDR2 are ENHRY and SYGVKD. The CDR3 covers 11 residues. This CDR3 reads CASNQNTEAFF. CDR3 bases: TGTGCCAGCAATCAGAACACTGAAGCTTTCTTT.

A few counts support this clonotype. Germline is not matched at one junction end, which may reflect a read error. This rearrangement joins TRBV2 to TRBJ2-7; 8 bases match TRBD2. Germline CDR1 SNHLY, CDR2 FYNNEI. CDR3 size: 12 residues. The CDR3 region has the DNA TGTGCCAGCAGTGATTCCCGTAGCGGGGTGATATTC. It is translated as CASSDSRSGVIF. The full variable domain, with the rest looked up from reference TRBV2 and TRBJ2-7, is EPEVTQTPSHQVTQMGQEVILRCVPISNHLYFYWYRQILGQKVEFLVSFYNNEISEKSEIFDDQFSVERPDGSNFTLKIRSTKLEDSAMYFCASSDSRSGVIFGPGTRLTVT.

This clonotype showed up many times. This rearrangement joins TRBV7-2 to TRBJ2-6; no clear D. Deletions cut 3 bases from V and 3 bases from J, with 6 bases between. The CDR3 consists of 14 residues. Germline V gene sequence: CDR1 SGHTA, CDR2 FQGNSA. The CDR3 sequence: CASSLVGGANVLTF. The CDR3 nucleotides are TGTGCCAGCAGCTTGGTAGGTGGGGCCAACGTCCTGACTTTC.

This sequence joins TRBV29-1 and TRBJ1-1, with D perhaps TRBD1 (6 bases). Trimming removed 0 bases from V and 10 bases from J, with 12 bases in between. Germline values: CDR1 SQVTM, CDR2 ANQGSEA. CDR3 length: 12 amino acids. As DNA, the CDR3 is TGCAGCGTTGAAGAGGGGGCTGTAGGAGCTTTCTTT. Residues: CSVEEGAVGAFF.

J is TRBJ2-7 and V is TRBV20-1; 9 bases are a match to TRBD1. J gave up 5 bases and V 5 bases, and 7 bases lay outside the gene matches. Germline V gene lookup returns CDR1 DFQATT and CDR2 SNEGSKA (reference sequence). The CDR3 is 13 amino acids. The CDR3 region is CSALRDRVDEQYF. The CDR3 DNA follows: TGCAGTGCTCTCCGGGACAGGGTCGACGAGCAGTACTTC.

This clonotype has only a few counts. The chain combines TRBV5-1 with TRBJ2-7, with a weak D call TRBD1 (6 bases). The CDR3 extends over 16 amino acids. V lost 3 bases to trimming and J lost 7 bases, with 23 bases between them. Germline CDR1 and CDR2: SGHRS and YFSETQ. Here the CDR3 DNA reads TGCGCCAGCAGCTCGTTCACAGGGCCCCATCCTACGGAGCAGTACTTC. Its translation is CASSSFTGPHPTEQYF.

This clonotype was observed a handful of times. V gene TRBV9 combines with J gene TRBJ1-1; possibly TRBD1 for D (6 bases). The CDR3 runs to 16 residues. The germline CDR1 and CDR2 sequences are SGDLS and YYNGEE. V was shortened by 0 bases and J by 2 bases, with 14 bases between the two germline ends. CDR3 in DNA: TGTGCCAGCAGCGTAGATGGGGGCGCGGGAAACACTGAAGCTTTCTTT. The encoded protein is CASSVDGGAGNTEAFF.

This clonotype was seen only a few times. Here the CDR3 DNA reads TGTGCCAGCAGTTACCTGGTTAGTGGCTACACCTTC. This codes for CASSYLVSGYTF. The chain links TRBV6-6 to TRBJ1-2; D unresolved. CDR3 size: 12 residues. The V gene's germline CDR1 is MNHNY and CDR2 SVGAGI (reference sequence). Between the trimmed V and J ends, which lost 2 bases and 7 bases, there was a span of 8 bases.

On this clonotype itself: One end of the junction fails to match germline, which may point to a read error. The chain is built from TRBV10-2 and TRBJ1-6; D is unresolved. The CDR3 is 11 residues long. The germline gives CDR1 WSHSY, CDR2 SAAADI. In DNA, the CDR3 is TGCGTCAGCTTAGGACATTCACCCCTCCACTTT. Translation gives CVSLGHSPLHF.

This clonotype has at least ten counts. V is TRBV11-2 and J is TRBJ2-5; 11 bases agree with TRBD2. The CDR3 is 14 amino acids. In germline, CDR1 is SGHAT, CDR2 FQNNGV. Germline trimming cut 3 bases from V and 4 bases from J; bases unmatched to any gene: 1. The CDR3 loop is CASSLGTSGETQYF. For the CDR3, the DNA is TGTGCCAGCAGCTTGGGGACTAGCGGAGAGACCCAGTACTTC.